This T cell receptor (beta chain) was identified during a study of T cell clonotyping in hematopoietic cell transplantation. Overall study findings and caveats: Higher Inverse Simpson Index values in graft donor and pretransplant recipient predicted broader posttransplant TCR diversity. CD4 and CD8 repertoire contributions could not be separated without sorting.

The data were produced by immunoSEQ multiplex PCR, yet TCRdb's version contains in-frame clones alone and is incomplete. The data hold 35,000 to 45,000 clones, with around 95% observed a single time. Germline CDR1 reads LNHDA; CDR2 reads SQIVND (reference sequence). The CDR3 runs 15 residues. This clone came up once. Antigen: not known. The sequence was obtained from a woman aged 45-65 years in good health. Some clones in this sample may be carry-over from other donors' samples. The chain is built from TRBV19 and TRBJ2-1; 10 bases are a match to TRBD2. The specimen sequenced was peripheral blood mononuclear cells. Here the CDR3 DNA reads TGTGGGACGGGGACTAGCGATCGTTGGCGCAATGAGCAGTTCTTC. This encodes CGTGTSDRWRNEQFF.